A selection of T cell receptor beta chains follows, all from one sample in a study of cytomegalovirus exposure and HLA in healthy donors. Produced via immunoSEQ multiplex PCR; TCRdb's table is partial and in-frame only. This table holds 100,000 to 120,000 clones, 75% to 90% found once. Sequenced material: PBMCs. The receptors were gathered from a man aged 40-49 years in good health and CMV-seronegative. The CDR3 runs from the conserved cysteine through the conserved F or W. The order of the fields is V gene, J gene, clone size, D gene, CDR3 protein, CDR3 DNA. A D gene is named only where the DNA matches it firmly. Expanded clones get a size class; other rows say once, few or many, or leave the size out.

>TRBV30|TRBJ2-7|once|TRBD1
CAWSVRDRGKINEQYF
TGTGCCTGGAGTGTACGGGACAGGGGTAAGATCAACGAGCAGTACTTC
>TRBV30|TRBJ1-2|.|TRBD1
CASGQGVGTF
TGTGCCTCGGGACAGGGGGTAGGGACCTTC
>TRBV5-6|TRBJ1-6|.|.
CASSLASLGGGSPLHF
TGTGCCAGCAGCTTGGCTAGCCTCGGTGGCGGTTCACCCCTCCACTTT
>TRBV6-5|TRBJ1-5|.|.
CASSLRQPNNQPQHF
TGTGCCAGCAGTCTAAGACAGCCCAACAATCAGCCCCAGCATTTT
>TRBV7-2|TRBJ1-1|.|TRBD1
CASSLGQGNTEAFF
TGTGCCAGCAGCTTAGGACAGGGTAACACTGAAGCTTTCTTT
>TRBV6-5|TRBJ2-4|.|TRBD1
CASSYGTGGNIQYF
TGTGCCAGCAGTTACGGGACAGGGGGGAACATTCAGTACTTC
>TRBV9|TRBJ1-2|.|.
CASNMGASYYGYTF
TGTGCCAGTAATATGGGGGCGTCTTACTATGGCTACACCTTC
>TRBV5-1|TRBJ2-7|few|.
CASSPGLTYEQYF
TGCGCCAGCAGCCCGGGACTGACCTACGAGCAGTACTTC
>TRBV27|TRBJ1-1|.|.
CASSSGGNGNTEAFF
TGTGCCAGCAGTTCGGGAGGGAACGGGAACACTGAAGCTTTCTTT
>TRBV10-1|TRBJ1-4|.|TRBD1
CASSGDRGLLLYEKLFF
TGCGCCAGCAGTGGAGACAGGGGACTTCTTCTGTATGAAAAACTGTTTTTT
>TRBV6-5|TRBJ1-1|.|.
CASSFLGSEAFF
TGTGCCAGCAGTTTCTTGGGCTCTGAAGCTTTCTTT
>TRBV28|TRBJ1-5|once|.
CAVGRSSNQPQHF
TGTGCCGTCGGGAGATCCAGTAATCAGCCCCAGCATTTT
>TRBV5-1|TRBJ2-7|.|.
CASSLAESGSSYEQYF
TGCGCCAGCAGCTTGGCCGAGTCAGGTTCTTCCTACGAGCAGTACTTC
>TRBV5-4|TRBJ1-4|.|TRBD1
CASSSTGVSDEKLFF
TGTGCCAGCAGCTCGACAGGGGTATCGGATGAAAAACTGTTTTTT
>TRBV18|TRBJ2-3|.|.
CASSPKGLGTDTQYF
TGTGCCAGCTCACCCAAGGGACTCGGCACAGATACGCAGTATTTT
>TRBV4-1|TRBJ2-7|.|.
CASSQGRAYEQYF
TGCGCCAGCAGCCAAGGCCGGGCCTACGAGCAGTACTTC
>TRBV2|TRBJ2-1|.|TRBD2
CASSQGLAGTDEQFF
TGTGCCAGCAGTCAGGGACTAGCGGGGACCGATGAGCAGTTCTTC
>TRBV2|TRBJ2-5|.|.
CASSVTRGGETQYF
TGTGCCAGCAGTGTAACCAGGGGAGGGGAGACCCAGTACTTC
>TRBV19|TRBJ1-5|.|.
CASSIEGWSNQPQHF
TGTGCCAGTAGTATTGAGGGATGGAGCAATCAGCCCCAGCATTTT
>TRBV10-3|TRBJ2-4|.|TRBD2
CAISAERGGGNIQYF
TGTGCCATCAGTGCTGAGCGGGGGGGCGGAAACATTCAGTACTTC
>TRBV11-2|TRBJ2-3|.|.
CASSLGRGPVTDTQYF
TGTGCCAGCAGCTTAGGGCGGGGGCCAGTCACAGATACGCAGTATTTT
>TRBV5-6|TRBJ1-2|.|TRBD1
CASSLGTGYGYTF
TGTGCCAGCAGCTTGGGGACAGGCTATGGCTACACCTTC
>TRBV28|TRBJ1-2|.|TRBD1
CASTKSGTGWIYGYTF
TGTGCCAGCACCAAAAGCGGGACAGGGTGGATCTATGGCTACACCTTC
>TRBV14|TRBJ2-2|once|.
CASSQDERGTIPGELFF
TGTGCCAGCAGCCAAGACGAACGGGGTACGATTCCCGGGGAGCTGTTTTTT
>TRBV5-1|TRBJ1-2|.|TRBD1
CASSLGSRTGPYGYTF
TGCGCCAGCAGCTTGGGATCCAGGACAGGGCCTTATGGCTACACCTTC
>TRBV11-2|TRBJ2-7|few|.
CASSLYGVLSYEQYF
TGTGCCAGCAGCTTATACGGGGTACTATCCTACGAGCAGTACTTC
>TRBV29-1|TRBJ2-3|.|TRBD2
CSVAPTSGGADTQYF
TGCAGCGTGGCCCCGACTAGCGGGGGTGCAGATACGCAGTATTTT
>TRBV7-8|TRBJ1-4|.|TRBD1
CASRRAGTGDEKLFF
TGTGCCAGCAGGCGCGCCGGGACAGGGGATGAAAAACTGTTTTTT
>TRBV2|TRBJ1-2|once|.
CASSGSSANYGYTF
TGTGCCAGCAGTGGTTCCTCAGCTAACTATGGCTACACCTTC
>TRBV10-3|TRBJ2-3|few|TRBD1
CAISDRDTDTQYF
TGTGCCATCAGCGACAGGGACACAGATACGCAGTATTTT